Listed below are T cell receptor beta chains from one sample, sequenced in a study of CD8+CD57+ T cells in acquired aplastic anemia. TCRdb called the reads again in MiXCR, with one record for every CDR3 protein. The profile shows around 130,000 distinct CDR3 sequences, over 45% of them singletons. The sequenced material came from sorted CD4+, CD8+, or CD8+CD57+ T cells (not recorded which) from PBMCs. The receptors here all came from a human donor in good health, serving as a control. Each CDR3 is given with its conserved first and last residue. D genes are given only for firm matches. Size is omitted from some rows. Given values are once, few, many or a class for expanded clones.

abundance	v_gene	d_gene	j_gene	CDR3nt	CDR3aa
NA	TRBV7-9	TRBD1	TRBJ2-7	TGTGCCAGCAGCTTAGTGAGGACAGGCTCCTACGAGCAGTACTTC	CASSLVRTGSYEQYF
many	TRBV20-1	NA	TRBJ1-2	TGCAGTCCTAGGGAGGGGAATGGCTACACCTTC	CSPREGNGYTF
NA	TRBV10-3	TRBD1	TRBJ1-1	TGTGCCATCAGTGGTACAGGGGGGAACACTGAAGCTTTCTTT	CAISGTGGNTEAFF
NA	TRBV19	NA	TRBJ1-2	TGTGCCAGTAGTATGTCTGGTACTATGACTGGCTACACCTTC	CASSMSGTMTGYTF
NA	TRBV6-5	NA	TRBJ1-4	TGTGCCAGCAGTTACTCCCCGGACAGAGGGGATGAAAAACTGTTTTTT	CASSYSPDRGDEKLFF
NA	TRBV6-2/TRBV6-3	TRBD2	TRBJ2-7	TGTGCCAGCAGTTCCCCGGGACTAGCGGGGTACGAGCAGTACTTC	CASSSPGLAGYEQYF
many	TRBV2	NA	TRBJ2-5	TGTGCCACCCATGGGTGGGAAGAGACCCAGTACTTC	CATHGWEETQYF
NA	TRBV19	NA	TRBJ2-7	TGTGCCAGTAGTATTGACAGGGAGCAGTACTTC	CASSIDREQYF
many	TRBV3-1	TRBD1	TRBJ1-2	TGTGCCAGCAGCCACTTGGACAGGGTGTCATACGGCTACACCTTC	CASSHLDRVSYGYTF
NA	TRBV10-3	TRBD1	TRBJ1-5	TGTGCCATTAGTGATTCGACAGGGAGAGGCAATCAGCCCCAGCATTTT	CAISDSTGRGNQPQHF
many	TRBV4-1	NA	TRBJ1-2	TGCGCCAGCAGCCAAGAGTTGGGCGTGGGGGTTTCGCATAACTATGGCTACACCTTC	CASSQELGVGVSHNYGYTF
many	TRBV6-1	TRBD1	TRBJ1-1	TGTGCCAGCATGGGACAGGGAAGGACTGAAGCTTTCTTT	CASMGQGRTEAFF
once	TRBV10-3	TRBD1	TRBJ1-1	TGTGCCATCAGTGGGAGCCGACAGGGAGCCGCTTTCTTT	CAISGSRQGAAFF
many	TRBV7-6	TRBD2	TRBJ2-3	TGTGCCAGCAGCTCCGGGGGGGGGACAAGTACGCAGTATTTT	CASSSGGGTSTQYF
many	TRBV19	NA	TRBJ1-5	TGTGCCAGTAGGGCGCGGGGGAATAGCAATCAGCCCCAGCATTTT	CASRARGNSNQPQHF
once	TRBV24-1	NA	TRBJ1-1	TGTGCCACCAGTGTTCCCGGGAGCACTGAAGCTTTCTTT	CATSVPGSTEAFF
many	TRBV20-1	NA	TRBJ1-4	TGCAGTGCCACCAGGCAGGGGATGACTAATGAAAAACTGTTTTTT	CSATRQGMTNEKLFF